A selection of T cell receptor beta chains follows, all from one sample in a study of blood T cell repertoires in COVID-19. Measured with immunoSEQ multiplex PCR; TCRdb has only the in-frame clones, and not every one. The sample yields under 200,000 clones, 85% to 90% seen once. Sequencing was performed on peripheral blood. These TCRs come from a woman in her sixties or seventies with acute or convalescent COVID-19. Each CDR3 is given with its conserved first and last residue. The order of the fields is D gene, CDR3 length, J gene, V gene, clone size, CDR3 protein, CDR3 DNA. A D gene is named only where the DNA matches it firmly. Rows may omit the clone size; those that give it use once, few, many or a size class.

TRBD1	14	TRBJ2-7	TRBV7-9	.	CASSLVTGVYEQYF	TGTGCCAGCAGCTTAGTGACAGGGGTTTACGAGCAGTACTTC
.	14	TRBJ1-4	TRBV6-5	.	CASLKPGINEKLFF	TGTGCCAGCCTCAAACCGGGGATTAATGAAAAACTGTTTTTT
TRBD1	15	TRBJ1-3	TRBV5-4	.	CASSWGTDSGNTIYF	TGTGCCAGCAGCTGGGGGACAGACTCTGGAAACACCATATATTTT
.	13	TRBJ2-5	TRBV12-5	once	CASGPTGRETQYF	TGTGCTAGTGGTCCAACAGGGCGTGAGACCCAGTACTTC
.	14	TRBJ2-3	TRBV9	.	CASSGGHPTDTQYF	TGTGCCAGCAGCGGGGGGCACCCCACAGATACGCAGTATTTT
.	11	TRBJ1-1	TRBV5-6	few	CASSSGFEAFF	TGTGCCAGCAGCTCAGGGTTTGAAGCTTTCTTT
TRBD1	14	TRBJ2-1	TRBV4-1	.	CASRLWTGGNEQFF	TGCGCCAGCAGACTATGGACAGGGGGCAATGAGCAGTTCTTC
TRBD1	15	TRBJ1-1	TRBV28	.	CASSSTGHMNTEAFF	TGTGCCAGCAGTTCGACAGGGCATATGAACACTGAAGCTTTCTTT
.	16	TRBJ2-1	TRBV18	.	CASSTGGRVAYNEQFF	TGTGCCAGCTCAACGGGGGGCAGGGTTGCCTACAATGAGCAGTTCTTC
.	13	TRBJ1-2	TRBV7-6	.	CASSLDGQFGYTF	TGTGCCAGCAGCTTAGATGGACAGTTTGGCTACACCTTC
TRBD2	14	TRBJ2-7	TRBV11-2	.	CASSASGRFYEQYF	TGTGCCAGCAGCGCCAGCGGGAGGTTCTACGAGCAGTACTTC
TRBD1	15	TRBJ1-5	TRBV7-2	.	CASSQGDRGNQPQHF	TGTGCCAGCAGCCAAGGGGACAGGGGCAATCAGCCCCAGCATTTT
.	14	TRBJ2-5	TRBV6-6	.	CASSTGVRQETQYF	TGTGCCAGCAGCACCGGGGTAAGACAAGAGACCCAGTACTTC
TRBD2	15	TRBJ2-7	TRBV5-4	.	CASSLGTSGTYEQYF	TGTGCCAGCAGCTTAGGGACTAGCGGGACCTACGAGCAGTACTTC
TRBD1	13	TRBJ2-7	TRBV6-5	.	CASSRTGPYEQYF	TGTGCCAGCTCCAGGACAGGCCCCTACGAGCAGTACTTC
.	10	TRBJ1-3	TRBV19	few	CASSQNTIYF	TGTGCCAGTAGTCAAAACACCATATATTTT
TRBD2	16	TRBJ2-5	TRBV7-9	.	CASSSGLAGVGETQYF	TGTGCCAGCAGTTCGGGACTAGCGGGGGTCGGGGAGACCCAGTACTTC
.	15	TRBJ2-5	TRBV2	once	CASSEGRLPQETQYF	TGTGCCAGCAGTGAGGGGAGGCTCCCTCAAGAGACCCAGTACTTC
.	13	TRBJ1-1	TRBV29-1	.	CSGLLYINTEAFF	TGCAGCGGACTTCTTTACATTAACACTGAAGCTTTCTTT
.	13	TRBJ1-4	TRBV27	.	CASSLQGLEKLFF	TGTGCCAGCAGTTTACAGGGGCTCGAAAAACTGTTTTTT
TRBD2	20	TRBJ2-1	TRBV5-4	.	CASSLSRKILAGENYNEQFF	TGTGCCAGCAGCTTGTCTCGGAAGATATTAGCGGGAGAAAACTACAATGAGCAGTTCTTC
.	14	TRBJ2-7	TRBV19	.	CASSDHGTTYEQYF	TGTGCCAGTAGTGATCATGGCACGACCTACGAGCAGTACTTC
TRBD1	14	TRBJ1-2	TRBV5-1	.	CASSLAGTGSGYTF	TGCGCCAGCAGCTTGGCCGGGACAGGGAGCGGCTACACCTTC
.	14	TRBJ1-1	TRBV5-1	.	CASSLAQGSTEAFF	TGCGCCAGCAGCTTGGCCCAGGGAAGCACTGAAGCTTTCTTT
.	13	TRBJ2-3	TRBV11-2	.	CASTVDLTDTQYF	TGTGCCAGCACAGTTGATCTCACAGATACGCAGTATTTT